This T cell receptor beta chain was documented in a study of blood T cell repertoires in COVID-19. Study as a whole: PBMCs, B-cell-depleted T cells, or T cells provided the cDNA or gDNA that made up the material.

Patients in Seattle were enrolled during active infection, then followed longitudinally. Original handling: It was from reference gene primer amplification that nucleated cell counts were estimated. The method was immunoSEQ multiplex PCR; TCRdb's version includes in-frame clones alone and lacks a portion of them. D and trimming were read from the DNA, whereas the V and J calls and clone size are those reported in that table. The sample yields fewer than 700,000 clones, roughly 89% seen once. This receptor was identified in a woman aged 45-65 years with COVID-19, enrolled during active disease. The sample consisted of peripheral blood.

This CDR3 reads CASSATGLNSYEQYF. In DNA form, the CDR3 reads TGTGCCAGCAGCGCTACAGGGTTAAACTCCTACGAGCAGTACTTC. The chain has TRBV7-2 and TRBJ2-7; D is perhaps TRBD1 (6 bases). This CDR3 is built from 15 residues. V was clipped by 5 bases and J by 0 bases, with 14 bases between them. Looked up from germline, CDR1 is SGHTA and CDR2 is FQGNSA.